Given below is one T cell receptor (beta chain) in context. The antigen is undetermined. The sample originates from a study of Tregs in tolerant kidney transplant recipients. The study, taken as a whole, reports: Expanding Tregs on activated donor B cells appeared to best identify donor-specific TCRbeta clones. Few patients were studied, so findings need validation in larger groups.

Trimming took 0 bases from V and 4 from J; bases not matched to a gene: 3. This CDR3 has 15 amino acids. Germline V gives CDR1 SGHRS, CDR2 YFSETQ. Profiled with immunoSEQ multiplex PCR; TCRdb holds only in-frame clones, not every one. This sample has tens of thousands of clones, with roughly 93% found just once. The clonotype was recovered from a human donor who received a combined kidney and bone marrow transplant. The gene calls are TRBV5-1 and TRBJ1-3, with 8 bases aligning to TRBD1. The sample here was CD4+ T cells from blood, taken before the transplant. The DNA for the CDR3 is TGCGCCAGCAGCTTGGGGACAGGGAACGGAAACACCATATATTTT. This gives the protein CASSLGTGNGNTIYF.